This TCR beta chain emerged from a study of blood T cell repertoires in COVID-19. Per the original data handling: Amplification with reference gene primers provided the estimates of nucleated cell counts. The assay was immunoSEQ multiplex PCR, and TCRdb's table has in-frame clones only and misses some. Clone size and the V and J calls come from that table; the DNA yielded D and trimming. The sample carries around 270,000 clones, 80% to 90% recorded once. V was pared by 3 bases and J by 8 bases, with 17 bases between. The germline V gene has CDR1 LNHDA and CDR2 SQIVND (reference sequence). The CDR3 loop spans 15 amino acids.

V usage is TRBV19 and J usage is TRBJ1-5; tentatively, D is TRBD1 (5 bases). Material: peripheral blood. This sequence originates from a man under 40 with acute or convalescent COVID-19. This CDR3 is CASSMGGGVAKPQHF. For the CDR3, the DNA is TGTGCCAGTAGTATGGGGGGAGGGGTGGCGAAGCCCCAGCATTTT.